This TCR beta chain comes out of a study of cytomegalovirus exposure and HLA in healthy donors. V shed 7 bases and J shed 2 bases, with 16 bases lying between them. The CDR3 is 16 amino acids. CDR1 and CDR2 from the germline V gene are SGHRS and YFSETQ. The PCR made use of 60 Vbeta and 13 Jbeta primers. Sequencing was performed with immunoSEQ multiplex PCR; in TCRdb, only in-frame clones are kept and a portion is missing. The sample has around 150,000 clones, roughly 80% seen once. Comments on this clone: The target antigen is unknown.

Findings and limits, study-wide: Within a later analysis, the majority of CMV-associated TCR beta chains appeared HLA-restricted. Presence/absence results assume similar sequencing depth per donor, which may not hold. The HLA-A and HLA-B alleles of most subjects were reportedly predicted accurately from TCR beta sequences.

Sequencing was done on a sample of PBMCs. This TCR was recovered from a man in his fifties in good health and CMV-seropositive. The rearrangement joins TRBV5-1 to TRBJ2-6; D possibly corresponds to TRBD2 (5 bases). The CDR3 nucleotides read TGCGCCAGCCATAGAGGGTCCCCCACTGGGGCCAACGTCCTGACTTTC. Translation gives CASHRGSPTGANVLTF.